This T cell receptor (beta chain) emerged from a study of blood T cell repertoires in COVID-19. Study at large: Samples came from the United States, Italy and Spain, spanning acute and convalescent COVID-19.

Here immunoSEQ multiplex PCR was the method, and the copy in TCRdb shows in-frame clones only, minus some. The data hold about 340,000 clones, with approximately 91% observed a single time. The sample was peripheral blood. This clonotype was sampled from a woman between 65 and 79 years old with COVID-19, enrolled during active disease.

The CDR3 DNA reads TGTGCCACCAGTGATCCGAGAGATACGCAGTATTTT. Its translation is CATSDPRDTQYF. The genes are TRBV24-1 and TRBJ2-3; D not certain. Trimming left V 3 bases short and J 5 bases short, with 5 bases between. CDR1 is KGHDR and CDR2 is SFDVKD in the germline V gene. The CDR3 contains 12 residues.